Below, 5 T cell receptor beta chains from the same sample are listed, as sequenced in a study of neurological immune-mediated disorders. TCRdb itself ran the 5' RACE reads through MiXCR, one entry per CDR3 protein. The profile shows tens of thousands of distinct CDR3 sequences, around a tenth of them singletons. The sample taken for sequencing was PBMCs. Receptors originate from a man in his fifties in good health.

There are many counts of this clonotype. The rearrangement uses TRBV20-1 and TRBJ2-3, with D possibly TRBD1 on 5 matching bases. This CDR3 has 11 residues. The germline V gene encodes CDR1 DFQATT and CDR2 SNEGSKA (reference sequence). The CDR3 reads CSPQGADTQYF. The CDR3 DNA reads TGCAGCCCTCAGGGTGCAGATACGCAGTATTTT.

This clonotype was seen many times. The genes are TRBV4-1 and TRBJ2-1; maybe TRBD2 (6 bases). V was shortened by 1 base and J by 3 bases, with 10 bases between the two germline ends. The CDR3 is made up of 15 amino acids. Germline assignment: CDR1 MGHRA and CDR2 YSYEKL. Here the CDR3 reads CASSQGSGDYNEQFF. CDR3 bases: TGCGCCAGCAGCCAAGGGTCGGGGGACTACAATGAGCAGTTCTTC.

This clonotype occurred many times. The chain recombines TRBV5-1 with TRBJ2-1, with D possibly TRBD1 on 6 matching bases. Trimming pared 4 bases from V and 15 bases from J, leaving 14 bases between. This CDR3 region has 11 residues. Germline CDR1 reads SGHRS; CDR2 reads YFSETQ. CDR3 sequence: CASSGTGLPFF. The DNA of the CDR3 is TGCGCCAGCAGCGGAACAGGGCTCCCGTTCTTC.

There are many counts of this clonotype. This chain joins TRBV2 and TRBJ1-5; D not resolved. The germline V gene has CDR1 SNHLY and CDR2 FYNNEI. The CDR3 runs to 11 residues. The V and J ends lost 6 bases and 9 bases respectively, with 9 bases between them. The CDR3 here is CASRGLGPQHF. The CDR3 DNA reads as TGTGCCAGCAGGGGGTTGGGGCCCCAGCATTTT.

The CDR3 spells CASSLSSAGGAWKTQYF. The DNA for the CDR3 is TGTGCCAGCAGTTTAAGTTCGGCGGGGGGGGCGTGGAAGACCCAGTACTTC. The V and J genes are TRBV27 and TRBJ2-5; TRBD2 aligns across 9 bases. Germline values: CDR1 MNHEY, CDR2 SMNVEV (reference sequence). The J segment lost 6 bases and the V segment lost 2 bases, leaving 13 bases of the junction unmatched. This CDR3 is built from 17 residues.